The 27 T cell receptor beta chains listed next were all sequenced from one sample in a study of beta chain features in type 1 diabetes. The sequenced template was cDNA made from the entire isolated RNA. Method: immunoSEQ multiplex PCR; TCRdb's copy keeps in-frame clones and lacks some. The sample holds around 400,000 clones; over 10% are singletons and the top ten take about 0.018%. Material: naive CD4+ T cells from blood. These receptors originate from a man aged 18-30 years in good health.

The table lists this clone with a few counts. J is TRBJ1-6 and V is TRBV7-9, with a possible D match to TRBD1 (5 bases). V was shortened by 4 bases and J by 5 bases, with 9 bases between the two germline ends. Germline assignment: CDR1 SEHNR and CDR2 FQNEAQ (reference sequence). The CDR3 extends over 14 amino acids. Here the CDR3 DNA reads TGTGCCAGCAGCTCGCAGGGCCATAATTCACCCCTCCACTTT. It encodes CASSSQGHNSPLHF.

The chain carries TRBV4-2 and TRBJ2-6; tentatively, D is TRBD1 (5 bases). Between the trimmed V and J ends, which lost 0 bases and 0 bases, there was a span of 15 bases. Per germline, CDR1 LGHNA and CDR2 YNFKEQ. This CDR3 contains 19 residues. The chain's CDR3 is CASSQDGAELFSGANVLTF. In nucleotides, the CDR3 is TGTGCCAGCAGCCAAGATGGGGCGGAGCTATTCTCTGGGGCCAACGTCCTGACTTTC.

V is TRBV9 and J is TRBJ1-2; 7 bases line up with TRBD1. In germline, CDR1 is SGDLS, CDR2 YYNGEE. V lost 1 base, J lost 3 bases, and 9 bases stayed unmatched. The CDR3 has 16 residues. The CDR3 here is CASSVRKPGTDYGYTF. CDR3 DNA: TGTGCCAGCAGCGTAAGGAAACCCGGGACAGACTATGGCTACACCTTC.

This clone was seen a handful of times. The gene calls are TRBV2 and TRBJ1-5; possibly TRBD1 for D (5 bases). V shed 4 bases and J shed 7 bases, with 17 bases lying between them. CDR1 and CDR2 (germline): SNHLY, FYNNEI. This CDR3 has 15 residues. CDR3: CASSGGASVVQPQHF. The CDR3 DNA reads TGTGCCAGCAGTGGTGGGGCTTCGGTTGTACAGCCCCAGCATTTT.

The rearrangement links TRBV5-4 to TRBJ2-7, with 8 positions matching TRBD2. After removal of 4 bases from V and 6 bases from J, the junction contained 3 bases not matched to a gene. Germline CDR1 and CDR2: SGHNT and YYREEE (reference sequence). The length of the CDR3 is 12 residues. CDR3 loop: CASSPTSGEQYF. The CDR3 coding sequence is TGTGCCAGCAGCCCTACTAGCGGCGAGCAGTACTTC.

The chain is built from TRBV7-6 and TRBJ2-3, with unresolved D. V lost 5 bases and J 2 bases, leaving 14 bases between the germline ends. The CDR3 length is 15 residues. The germline CDR1 and CDR2 sequences are SGHVS and FNYEAQ. This chain's CDR3 is CASSTDRGNTDTQYF. The DNA of the CDR3 is TGTGCCAGCAGCACAGACCGTGGTAACACAGATACGCAGTATTTT.

This clone came up once. This chain links TRBV9 with TRBJ2-4, with 9 nucleotides matching TRBD1. From germline, CDR1 is SGDLS and CDR2 YYNGEE. V gave up 4 bases and J gave up 0 bases; unmatched junction bases: 11. The CDR3 loop spans 18 amino acids. CDR3: CASSRPGTGTLAKNIQYF. CDR3 in DNA: TGTGCCAGCAGCCGTCCCGGGACAGGGACACTAGCCAAAAACATTCAGTACTTC.

Here the CDR3 DNA reads TGTGCGGCCGGTTTAGGACTTGGAAACACCATATATTTT. It codes for CAAGLGLGNTIYF. The chain joins TRBV30 to TRBJ1-3; unclear D gene. CDR1 is GTSNPN and CDR2 is SVGIG in the germline V gene (reference sequence). CDR3 length: 13 amino acids.

The chain links TRBV5-1 to TRBJ2-5, with a possible D match to TRBD1 (6 bases). The CDR3 loop spans 14 amino acids. The V and J ends lost 3 bases and 1 base respectively, with 10 bases between them. CDR1 and CDR2 from the germline V gene are SGHRS and YFSETQ. This CDR3 reads CASSSRGPQETQYF. The CDR3 bases are TGCGCCAGCAGCTCCAGGGGACCCCAAGAGACCCAGTACTTC.

This clone was counted a few times. This chain links TRBV2 with TRBJ1-5; weak D call: TRBD1 (5 bases). CDR1 SNHLY and CDR2 FYNNEI come from the germline V gene. V was cut by 7 bases and J by 7 bases, with 17 bases left in between. The CDR3 consists of 14 residues. The CDR3 DNA is TGTGCCAGCACTTCGACGGGGGGGGGACAGCCCCAGCATTTT. Translating gives CASTSTGGGQPQHF.

In this sample, this clone turned up a few times. The chain combines TRBV6-6 with TRBJ2-3; D remains unclear. Germline CDR1 reads MNHNY; CDR2 reads SVGAGI (reference sequence). Trimming removed 7 bases at V and 6 bases at J, with 11 bases between. The CDR3 has 12 residues. For the CDR3, the DNA is TGTGCCAGCACCTCCTCCGGGGATACGCAGTATTTT. Translated: CASTSSGDTQYF.

This clone was counted a few times. The CDR3 protein is CASSQERAWPQHF. The CDR3 nucleotides read TGTGCCAGCAGCCAAGAGCGGGCTTGGCCCCAGCATTTT. The chain has TRBV4-2 and TRBJ1-5; D is undetermined. CDR3 length: 13 amino acids. V gave up 0 bases and J gave up 9 bases, with 9 bases separating them. Germline CDR1 and CDR2: LGHNA and YNFKEQ.

The chain carries TRBV9 and TRBJ2-3; TRBD1 matches 9 bases. The trim removed 0 bases at V and 2 bases at J, leaving 1 base unmatched. From germline, CDR1 is SGDLS and CDR2 YYNGEE. The CDR3 has 15 residues. CDR3 in DNA: TGTGCCAGCAGCGTAGAACAGGGGGCCACAGATACGCAGTATTTT. Encoded protein: CASSVEQGATDTQYF.

This clone was observed a handful of times. J is TRBJ2-3 and V is TRBV18; 8 bases align to TRBD2. Trimming took 0 bases from V and 5 from J; bases not matched to a gene: 10. The CDR3 has 17 amino acids. CDR1 and CDR2 (germline): KGHSH, LQKENI. The CDR3 nucleotides are TGTGCCAGCTCACCACCGGGAACGGGGGGGCCTAGAGATACGCAGTATTTT. Its translation: CASSPPGTGGPRDTQYF.

The chain is built from TRBV30 and TRBJ1-2; D gene unclear. The CDR3 consists of 11 residues. The V end lost 5 bases, the J end lost 2 bases, and 6 bases lay between the germline ends. Per the germline V gene, CDR1 is GTSNPN and CDR2 is SVGIG (reference sequence). CDR3 nucleotide sequence: TGTGCCTGGGGGCTCAACTATGGCTACACCTTC. Translated: CAWGLNYGYTF.

This chain uses TRBV7-3 with TRBJ2-2; no reliable D call. V dropped 1 base and J dropped 1 base, with 7 bases sitting between them. The CDR3 spans 15 residues. Germline V lookup: CDR1 SGHTA, CDR2 FQGTGA. The CDR3 bases are TGTGCCAGCAGCTTAAATGGCGGGAACACCGGGGAGCTGTTTTTT. Its protein is CASSLNGGNTGELFF.

The chain combines TRBV28 with TRBJ2-3; TRBD1 aligns across 8 bases. CDR1 is MDHEN, CDR2 SYDVKM, per germline. The ends lost 5 bases at V and 5 bases at J; junction bases unmatched: 3. The CDR3 totals 13 residues. CDR3 sequence reads: CASSRTGLDTQYF. CDR3 DNA sequence: TGTGCCAGCAGTAGGACAGGGCTAGATACGCAGTATTTT. Combining the CDR3 with reference TRBV28 and TRBJ2-3 gives the whole variable domain DVKVTQSSRYLVKRTGEKVFLECVQDMDHENMFWYRQDPGLGLRLIYFSYDVKMKEKGDIPEGYSVSREKKERFSLILESASTNQTSMYLCASSRTGLDTQYFGPGTRLTVL.

This clone has only a few counts. This rearrangement joins TRBV7-2 to TRBJ1-2; 9 bases agree with TRBD1. Germline V gene sequence: CDR1 SGHTA, CDR2 FQGNSA. The CDR3 sequence is 13 residues long. V dropped 5 bases and J dropped 8; count of bases not matched to a gene: 6. The chain's CDR3 is CASSTDRGLGYTF. The CDR3 DNA reads TGTGCCAGCAGCACAGACAGGGGGTTAGGCTACACCTTC.

V gene TRBV9 combines with J gene TRBJ2-4, with 7 nucleotides matching TRBD2. Germline values: CDR1 SGDLS, CDR2 YYNGEE. This CDR3 comprises 14 residues. Trimming took 0 bases from V and 6 from J; bases not matched to a gene: 3. The CDR3 bases are TGTGCCAGCAGCGTAGTTCCTAGCGGAAACATTCAGTACTTC. This gives the protein CASSVVPSGNIQYF.

The chain joins TRBV11-1 to TRBJ2-7; D possibly corresponds to TRBD2 (6 bases). Trimming cost V 2 bases and J 2 bases, with 13 bases left between them. Germline V lookup: CDR1 SGHAT, CDR2 FQDESV (reference sequence). CDR3 length equals 15 residues. The CDR3 here is CASSLWGTVTYEQYF. CDR3 DNA: TGTGCCAGCAGCTTATGGGGGACTGTGACCTACGAGCAGTACTTC.

This clone has just a few counts. The rearrangement links TRBV6-5 to TRBJ2-3; tentatively, D is TRBD2 (6 bases). From germline, CDR1 is MNHEY and CDR2 SVGAGI. The CDR3 is 13 amino acids. Trimming took 6 bases from V and 2 from J, leaving 9 bases between them. CDR3 in DNA: TGTGCCAGCAGCCGCGGGACCACAGATACGCAGTATTTT. Translating gives CASSRGTTDTQYF.

The DNA for the CDR3 is TGTGCCAGCAGCGGGTCAGGGGCGGCTAACTATGGCTACACCTTC. This gives the protein CASSGSGAANYGYTF. The chain carries TRBV7-2 and TRBJ1-2, with D perhaps matching TRBD1 (6 bases). The CDR3 totals 15 residues. The V gene lost 5 bases and the J gene lost 0 bases, with 13 bases spanning the gap. Germline-derived CDR1 and CDR2 are SGHTA and FQGNSA.

J is TRBJ2-3 and V is TRBV9; 11 bases match TRBD2. The CDR3 is 15 residues long. V shed 3 bases, J shed 4 bases, and the junction held 4 bases outside the gene matches. CDR1 is SGDLS and CDR2 is YYNGEE in the germline V gene. The CDR3 sequence: CASSDTSGGADTQYF. The CDR3 nucleotides read TGTGCCAGCAGCGACACTAGCGGGGGCGCAGATACGCAGTATTTT.

This chain connects TRBV7-2 to TRBJ1-5, with unresolved D. V lost 6 bases and J lost 4, with 7 bases in between. Germline CDR1 reads SGHTA; CDR2 reads FQGNSA. The CDR3 covers 12 residues. CDR3 nucleotide sequence: TGTGCCAGCAGGTTATCAAATCAGCCCCAGCATTTT. This encodes CASRLSNQPQHF.

The CDR3 DNA is TGTGCCAGCAGCTCGGGACACACCTTCAATCAGCCCCAGCATTTT. Translated, it gives CASSSGHTFNQPQHF. This rearrangement joins TRBV21-1 to TRBJ1-5; the table assigns TRBD1, which was not confirmed against the DNA. TRBV21-1 is deemed a pseudogene. This CDR3 contains 15 residues.

V gene TRBV5-4 combines with J gene TRBJ1-2; 10 bases agree with TRBD1. V lost 2 bases to trimming and J lost 4 bases; unmatched junction nucleotides: 2. This CDR3 comprises 14 residues. From germline, CDR1 is SGHNT and CDR2 YYREEE (reference sequence). The CDR3 loop is CASSLGQGGYGYTF. In DNA form, the CDR3 reads TGTGCCAGCAGCTTAGGACAGGGGGGCTATGGCTACACCTTC.

There are a few counts of this clone. The V call is TRBV18, the J call TRBJ2-7, with D maybe TRBD1 (6 bases). The CDR3 is 17 amino acids. CDR1 is KGHSH, CDR2 LQKENI, per germline. Trimming stripped 1 base from V and 0 bases from J, with 16 bases between. The CDR3 loop reads CASSPQDGGLSSYEQYF. In DNA, the CDR3 is TGTGCCAGCTCACCACAAGATGGGGGCTTGAGCTCCTACGAGCAGTACTTC. The variable domain in full, completed from reference TRBV18 and TRBJ2-7, reads NAGVMQNPRHLVRRRGQEARLRCSPMKGHSHVYWYRQLPEEGLKFMVYLQKENIIDESGMPKERFSAEFPKEGPSILRIQQVVRGDSAAYFCASSPQDGGLSSYEQYFGPGTRLTVT.